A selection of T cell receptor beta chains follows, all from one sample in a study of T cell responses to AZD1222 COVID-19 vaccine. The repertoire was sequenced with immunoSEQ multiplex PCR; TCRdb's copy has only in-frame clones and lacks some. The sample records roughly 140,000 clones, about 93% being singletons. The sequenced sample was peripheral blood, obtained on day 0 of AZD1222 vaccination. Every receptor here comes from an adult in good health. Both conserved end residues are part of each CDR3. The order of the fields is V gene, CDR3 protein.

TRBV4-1 CASSQGGYAGVEETQYF
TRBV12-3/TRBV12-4 CASRNQGYEQYF
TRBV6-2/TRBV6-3 CASSYGPPGLYTGELFF
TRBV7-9 CASSLLYEQYF
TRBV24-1 CATSNRPGLGSFGVFDQPQHF
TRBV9 CASSPGTGGIYEQYF
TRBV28 CASIRRPFNQPQHF
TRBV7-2 CASSLDSGGTDTQYF
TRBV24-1 CATTDVTGNTIYF
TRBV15 CAIGRAGVSGANVLTF
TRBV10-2 CASSLTDNEKLFF
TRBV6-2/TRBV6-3 CASSYYDETQYF
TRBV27 CASSLSGHSGNTIYF
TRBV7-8 CASSPLVGLGGANVLTF
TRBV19 CASSIGRFNEQFF
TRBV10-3 CAISDTVTGANVLTF
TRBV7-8 CAIQNGQTDNSPLHF
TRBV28 CASSSPGTGSGYTF
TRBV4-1 CASSQPLSTGELFF
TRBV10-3 CAISEDGVADTQYF